The next 19 T cell receptor beta chains were all read from a single sample in a study of OX40 agonist ivuxolimab in advanced cancers. Sequenced by immunoSEQ multiplex PCR; TCRdb stores in-frame clones only, minus some. The table lists approximately 91,000 clones, roughly 85% of them singletons. The starting material was CD4+ or CD8+ T cells sorted from blood, obtained in a trial of the OX40 agonist ivuxolimab. The receptors derive from an adult with an advanced solid tumor such as melanoma, head and neck, liver or kidney cancer.

V usage is TRBV7-8 and J usage is TRBJ1-4, with D maybe TRBD1 (5 bases). The CDR3 is 18 residues long. V lost 5 bases and J 0 bases, leaving 19 bases between the germline ends. Germline V gene data show CDR1 as SGHVS and CDR2 as FQNEAQ. CDR3 DNA: TGTGCCAGCAGCACCACCGGGACGGAGGATGCAACTAATGAAAAACTGTTTTTT. Protein: CASSTTGTEDATNEKLFF. Using reference TRBV7-8 and TRBJ1-4 for the parts outside the CDR3, the full variable domain is GAGVSQSPRYKVAKRGQDVALRCDPISGHVSLFWYQQALGQGPEFLTYFQNEAQLDKSGLPSDRFFAERPEGSVSTLKIQRTQQEDSAVYLCASSTTGTEDATNEKLFFGSGTQLSVL.

V is TRBV23-1 and J is TRBJ1-2, with D unclear. TRBV23-1 is reported as an ORF; its role is uncertain. The length of the CDR3 is 11 residues. Trimming pared 4 bases from V and 8 bases from J, leaving 8 bases between. The CDR3 nucleotides read TGCGCCAGCAGTCTTAGGTCGGGCTACACCTTC. Translating it yields CASSLRSGYTF.

V usage is TRBV9 and J usage is TRBJ2-5; D call uncertain. Germline V CDR1 and CDR2: SGDLS, YYNGEE. The V and J ends lost 1 base and 3 bases respectively, with 13 bases between them. The CDR3 has 15 amino acids. The CDR3 DNA follows: TGTGCCAGCAGCGTATCCCGCCGCTCCGAAGAGACCCAGTACTTC. Its translation: CASSVSRRSEETQYF.

This clone has just one count. This chain uses TRBV5-1 with TRBJ2-3; tentative D call: TRBD1 (6 bases). Germline CDR1 SGHRS, CDR2 YFSETQ. This CDR3 region has 16 residues. Between the trimmed V and J ends, which lost 4 bases and 0 bases, there was a span of 15 bases. The CDR3 loop is CASSRSLGGSTDTQYF. Written as DNA, the CDR3 is TGCGCCAGCAGCCGATCCCTAGGGGGAAGCACAGATACGCAGTATTTT. Using reference TRBV5-1 and TRBJ2-3 for the parts outside the CDR3, the full variable domain is KAGVTQTPRYLIKTRGQQVTLSCSPISGHRSVSWYQQTPGQGLQFLFEYFSETQRNKGNFPGRFSGRQFSNSRSEMNVSTLELGDSALYLCASSRSLGGSTDTQYFGPGTRLTVL.

The chain links TRBV25-1 to TRBJ2-5; D may be TRBD2 (7 bases). CDR3 length equals 18 residues. The V gene's germline CDR1 is MGHDK and CDR2 SYGVNS. V lost 1 base and J 5 bases, leaving 23 bases between the germline ends. CDR3 nucleotide sequence: TGTGCCAGCAGTGAATCGAGTTTCCAGTGGGGGGGCCCGGAGACCCAGTACTTC. Amino acid sequence: CASSESSFQWGGPETQYF.

This clone has just a few counts. J is TRBJ1-6 and V is TRBV4-2; D gene ambiguous. The germline V gene encodes CDR1 LGHNA and CDR2 YNFKEQ. Trimming stripped 0 bases from V and 6 bases from J, with 9 bases between. The CDR3 sequence is 15 residues long. DNA of the CDR3: TGTGCCAGCAGCCAAGACAGCCCCATTAATTCACCCCTCCACTTT. It is translated as CASSQDSPINSPLHF.

The chain uses TRBV28 and TRBJ2-7; TRBD2 agrees at 16 bases. Per germline, CDR1 MDHEN and CDR2 SYDVKM. V lost 5 bases, J lost 3 bases, and 7 bases stayed unmatched. The CDR3 is 17 amino acids. This CDR3 reads CASSTLGTSGGVYEQYF. The CDR3 DNA is TGTGCCAGCAGTACCCTAGGGACTAGCGGGGGGGTCTACGAGCAGTACTTC.

This clone was counted a single time. The rearrangement links TRBV4-2 to TRBJ1-3, with D tentatively TRBD1 (5 bases). With 4 bases removed from V and 0 bases from J, the gap between germline ends came to 13 bases. Germline V gives CDR1 LGHNA, CDR2 YNFKEQ. CDR3 length: 16 amino acids. The CDR3 sequence is CASSLSSGASGNTIYF. CDR3 in DNA: TGTGCCAGCAGCCTCTCCTCCGGGGCCTCTGGAAACACCATATATTTT.

This clone was recorded a few times. CDR3 nucleotide sequence: TGCGCCAGCAGCCCGGGCCCGGGGAGGACTGAAGCTTTCTTT. Protein sequence: CASSPGPGRTEAFF. The rearrangement links TRBV5-1 to TRBJ1-1; D is undetermined. The CDR3 runs 14 residues. V was trimmed by 4 bases and J by 5 bases, leaving 15 bases between them. From germline, CDR1 is SGHRS and CDR2 YFSETQ. Full variable domain (missing parts from reference TRBV5-1 and TRBJ1-1): KAGVTQTPRYLIKTRGQQVTLSCSPISGHRSVSWYQQTPGQGLQFLFEYFSETQRNKGNFPGRFSGRQFSNSRSEMNVSTLELGDSALYLCASSPGPGRTEAFFGQGTRLTVV.

The rearrangement links TRBV15 to TRBJ1-4, with 8 bases lining up with TRBD1. The CDR3 is made up of 17 amino acids. The germline V gene has CDR1 LNHNV and CDR2 YYDKDF (reference sequence). The trim removed 2 bases at V and 5 bases at J, leaving 10 bases unmatched. The CDR3 nucleotides are TGTGCCACCAGCAGATTTCCTCGGACAGGGTGGAATGAAAAACTGTTTTTT. Translation gives CATSRFPRTGWNEKLFF.

This clone was seen a single time. The genes are TRBV18 and TRBJ2-1, with D unresolved. The CDR3 is 14 amino acids. CDR1 is KGHSH and CDR2 is LQKENI in the germline V gene. V gave up 6 bases and J gave up 3 bases, with 12 bases separating them. The CDR3, as DNA: TGTGCCAGCTCGAGCAGTGATCACTACAATGAGCAGTTCTTC. This codes for CASSSSDHYNEQFF.

V gene TRBV11-2 combines with J gene TRBJ1-5; maybe TRBD1 (5 bases). The V and J ends lost 5 bases and 4 bases respectively, with 9 bases between them. This CDR3 is built from 13 residues. CDR1 is SGHAT, CDR2 FQNNGV, per germline. The CDR3 region is CASSPGPNQPQHF. The CDR3 nucleotides are TGTGCCAGCAGCCCGGGGCCGAATCAGCCCCAGCATTTT.

The J gene is TRBJ2-7, the V gene TRBV5-5, with TRBD2 as a possible D gene (6 bases). CDR3 length: 14 residues. With 2 bases removed from V and 6 bases from J, the gap between germline ends came to 15 bases. Germline CDR1 is SGHKS and CDR2 is YYEKEE (reference sequence). CDR3 protein: CASSFSTSPLEQYF. In DNA, the CDR3 is TGTGCCAGCAGCTTTTCTACTAGCCCCCTCGAGCAGTACTTC. The variable domain in full, completed from reference TRBV5-5 and TRBJ2-7, reads DAGVTQSPTHLIKTRGQQVTLRCSPISGHKSVSWYQQVLGQGPQFIFQYYEKEERGRGNFPDRFSARQFPNYSSELNVNALLLGDSALYLCASSFSTSPLEQYFGPGTRLTVT.

This clone occurred once. The chain couples TRBV6-6 to TRBJ2-7; weak D call: TRBD1 (5 bases). Germline CDR1 MNHNY, CDR2 SVGAGI (reference sequence). This CDR3 contains 14 residues. Trimming cost V 4 bases and J 3 bases, with 13 bases left between them. The CDR3 here is CASSLGRAYYEQYF. DNA of the CDR3: TGTGCCAGCAGTTTGGGCAGGGCTTACTACGAGCAGTACTTC.

The rearrangement links TRBV28 to TRBJ2-5; maybe TRBD1 (6 bases). The ends were cut back, 4 bases at V and 4 bases at J, with 10 bases in the middle. The CDR3 covers 13 residues. Germline assignment: CDR1 MDHEN and CDR2 SYDVKM. The CDR3, as DNA: TGTGCCAGCAGTTCGACAGGCCCAGAGACCCAGTACTTC. Translating gives CASSSTGPETQYF.

This rearrangement joins TRBV5-5 to TRBJ2-7; TRBD1 matches 9 bases. Germline-derived CDR1 and CDR2 are SGHKS and YYEKEE (reference sequence). CDR3 length: 16 residues. The V gene end was trimmed by 3 bases and the J gene end by 3 bases; junction bases not matched to a gene: 10. CDR3 amino acids: CASSWNRDRAYYEQYF. The CDR3 nucleotides read TGTGCCAGCAGCTGGAACCGGGACAGGGCCTACTACGAGCAGTACTTC. Supplemented by reference TRBV5-5 and TRBJ2-7, the full variable domain reads DAGVTQSPTHLIKTRGQQVTLRCSPISGHKSVSWYQQVLGQGPQFIFQYYEKEERGRGNFPDRFSARQFPNYSSELNVNALLLGDSALYLCASSWNRDRAYYEQYFGPGTRLTVT.

This chain joins TRBV18 and TRBJ2-7, with D perhaps being TRBD1 or TRBD2 (5 bases each). The CDR3 has 15 residues. Trimming removed 0 bases at V and 7 bases at J, with 16 bases between. Looked up from germline, CDR1 is KGHSH and CDR2 is LQKENI. CDR3 in amino acids: CASSPPGRRFSEQYF. The CDR3 coding sequence is TGTGCCAGCTCACCACCGGGACGCCGCTTTAGTGAGCAGTACTTC.

The chain combines TRBV7-2 with TRBJ1-2, with D hard to call. The length of the CDR3 is 13 residues. Trimming stripped 1 base from V and 2 bases from J, with 5 bases between. The germline V gene encodes CDR1 SGHTA and CDR2 FQGNSA. The CDR3 DNA reads TGTGCCAGCAGCTTAGACACCAACTATGGCTACACCTTC. As protein: CASSLDTNYGYTF. Full variable domain (remainder filled in from reference TRBV7-2 and TRBJ1-2): GAGVSQSPSNKVTEKGKDVELRCDPISGHTALYWYRQSLGQGLEFLIYFQGNSAPDKSGLPSDRFSAERTGGSVSTLTIQRTQQEDSAVYLCASSLDTNYGYTFGSGTRLTVV.

The chain links TRBV10-3 to TRBJ2-3; perhaps D is TRBD1 or TRBD2 (6 bases each). The CDR3 loop spans 19 amino acids. Germline V gene sequence: CDR1 ENHRY, CDR2 SYGVKD. Trimming took off 2 bases at V and 1 base at J, with 22 bases between the two ends. The CDR3 protein is CAISEPSGGPTGRTDTQYF. CDR3 coding DNA: TGTGCCATCAGTGAGCCTAGTGGGGGGCCCACTGGTCGCACAGATACGCAGTATTTT.